This is a list of T cell receptor beta chains from one sample in a study of control samples from healthy donors and cancer patients. Some clones are missing from TCRdb's copy, which holds only in-frame ones; the method was immunoSEQ multiplex PCR. The data contain some 190,000 clones, over 80% of them singletons. Sequenced: blood. The receptors were sampled from a man between 25 and 39 years old in good health. The CDR3 runs from the conserved cysteine through the conserved F or W. A D gene is named only where the DNA matches it firmly. Clone size is shown for a subset of rows, as once, few, many or a class of expanded clone.

D gene: NA
clone size: once
J gene: TRBJ1-2
V gene: TRBV30
CDR3 protein: CAWSATSVGYGYTF
CDR3 DNA: TGTGCCTGGAGTGCCACGTCGGTGGGGTATGGCTACACCTTC

D gene: NA
clone size: NA
J gene: TRBJ1-2
V gene: TRBV6-5
CDR3 protein: CASSYVQGGGYTF
CDR3 DNA: TGTGCCAGCAGTTATGTGCAGGGAGGGGGCTACACCTTC

D gene: NA
clone size: NA
J gene: TRBJ2-7
V gene: TRBV6-6
CDR3 protein: CASGTFANEQYF
CDR3 DNA: TGTGCCAGCGGGACATTCGCTAACGAGCAGTACTTC

D gene: NA
clone size: once
J gene: TRBJ1-3
V gene: TRBV2
CDR3 protein: CASSKGGARPRTIYF
CDR3 DNA: TGTGCCAGCAGTAAAGGGGGGGCCCGGCCCCGCACCATATATTTT

D gene: NA
clone size: NA
J gene: TRBJ1-2
V gene: TRBV21-1
CDR3 protein: CARQDRSGYTF
CDR3 DNA: TGTGCCAGACAAGATAGGAGCGGCTACACCTTC

D gene: TRBD2
clone size: NA
J gene: TRBJ2-3
V gene: TRBV5-4
CDR3 protein: CASSGTSGFQTDTQYF
CDR3 DNA: TGTGCCAGCAGCGGGACTAGCGGGTTTCAGACAGATACGCAGTATTTT

D gene: NA
clone size: NA
J gene: TRBJ2-3
V gene: TRBV5-1
CDR3 protein: CASSSTGFSTDTQYF
CDR3 DNA: TGCGCCAGCAGCTCGACAGGCTTTAGCACAGATACGCAGTATTTT

D gene: TRBD1
clone size: NA
J gene: TRBJ1-2
V gene: TRBV3-1/TRBV3-2
CDR3 protein: CASSHGQGLGYTF
CDR3 DNA: TGTGCCAGCAGCCACGGACAGGGGCTCGGCTACACCTTC

D gene: NA
clone size: NA
J gene: TRBJ2-1
V gene: TRBV24-1
CDR3 protein: CATSEKGEGDEQFF
CDR3 DNA: TGTGCCACCAGTGAAAAAGGGGAAGGCGATGAGCAGTTCTTC

D gene: NA
clone size: NA
J gene: TRBJ1-3
V gene: TRBV5-8
CDR3 protein: CASSLGGGSGNTIYF
CDR3 DNA: TGTGCCAGCAGCTTGGGAGGGGGCTCTGGAAACACCATATATTTT

D gene: NA
clone size: NA
J gene: TRBJ1-2
V gene: TRBV30
CDR3 protein: CAWRLLSGGYTF
CDR3 DNA: TGTGCCTGGAGGCTATTGTCAGGGGGCTACACCTTC

D gene: NA
clone size: NA
J gene: TRBJ1-2
V gene: TRBV6-5
CDR3 protein: CASTSWVYDYGYTF
CDR3 DNA: TGTGCCAGCACCTCTTGGGTATATGACTATGGCTACACCTTC

D gene: TRBD2
clone size: NA
J gene: TRBJ2-2
V gene: TRBV25-1
CDR3 protein: CASSFAGGRNTGELFF
CDR3 DNA: TGTGCCAGCAGCTTCGCGGGGGGGCGCAACACCGGGGAGCTGTTTTTT

D gene: TRBD1
clone size: NA
J gene: TRBJ1-6
V gene: TRBV19
CDR3 protein: CASSLDRNNSPLHF
CDR3 DNA: TGTGCCAGTAGCTTGGACAGGAATAATTCACCCCTCCACTTT

D gene: NA
clone size: NA
J gene: TRBJ2-7
V gene: TRBV7-2
CDR3 protein: CASSPQLVFHEQYF
CDR3 DNA: TGTGCCAGCAGCCCGCAACTAGTATTCCACGAGCAGTACTTC

D gene: TRBD1
clone size: NA
J gene: TRBJ2-7
V gene: TRBV12-3/TRBV12-4
CDR3 protein: CASTKTGSYEQYF
CDR3 DNA: TGTGCCAGCACCAAGACAGGGTCCTACGAGCAGTACTTC

D gene: TRBD2
clone size: NA
J gene: TRBJ2-7
V gene: TRBV7-8
CDR3 protein: CASSLAGRVYEQYF
CDR3 DNA: TGTGCCAGCAGCTTAGCTGGGAGGGTCTACGAGCAGTACTTC

D gene: TRBD2
clone size: NA
J gene: TRBJ2-3
V gene: TRBV29-1
CDR3 protein: CSVERGGGTDTQYF
CDR3 DNA: TGCAGCGTTGAGCGGGGGGGAGGCACAGATACGCAGTATTTT

D gene: TRBD1
clone size: NA
J gene: TRBJ2-1
V gene: TRBV24-1
CDR3 protein: CATSDRATGGWNEQFF
CDR3 DNA: TGTGCCACCAGTGACCGAGCGACAGGGGGCTGGAATGAGCAGTTCTTC

D gene: TRBD1
clone size: NA
J gene: TRBJ1-3
V gene: TRBV4-1
CDR3 protein: CASSPDRGSGNTIYF
CDR3 DNA: TGCGCCAGCAGCCCGGACAGGGGATCTGGAAACACCATATATTTT

D gene: TRBD2
clone size: NA
J gene: TRBJ2-2
V gene: TRBV4-2
CDR3 protein: CASSQDLIGLAGDNTGELFF
CDR3 DNA: TGTGCCAGCAGCCAAGACTTAATCGGACTAGCGGGGGATAACACCGGGGAGCTGTTTTTT

D gene: NA
clone size: NA
J gene: TRBJ1-1
V gene: TRBV5-6
CDR3 protein: CASSLTGSTEAFF
CDR3 DNA: TGTGCCAGCAGCTTAACAGGGAGTACTGAAGCTTTCTTT

D gene: TRBD1
clone size: NA
J gene: TRBJ2-2
V gene: TRBV9
CDR3 protein: CASSASLPGQGVRGGELFF
CDR3 DNA: TGTGCCAGCAGCGCTTCCCTCCCGGGACAGGGGGTGCGTGGCGGGGAGCTGTTTTTT

D gene: NA
clone size: once
J gene: TRBJ1-2
V gene: TRBV29-1
CDR3 protein: CSVLQGLYGYTF
CDR3 DNA: TGCAGCGTTCTACAGGGCCTCTATGGCTACACCTTC

D gene: TRBD1
clone size: once
J gene: TRBJ2-1
V gene: TRBV19
CDR3 protein: CASSIAGQGPTDEQFF
CDR3 DNA: TGTGCCAGTAGTATAGCTGGACAGGGGCCTACAGATGAGCAGTTCTTC

D gene: NA
clone size: NA
J gene: TRBJ1-2
V gene: TRBV4-1
CDR3 protein: CASSQEQGTRLYGYTF
CDR3 DNA: TGCGCCAGCAGCCAAGAACAGGGTACTCGTCTCTATGGCTACACCTTC

D gene: NA
clone size: NA
J gene: TRBJ2-2
V gene: TRBV19
CDR3 protein: CASNIRFANTGELFF
CDR3 DNA: TGTGCCAGTAATATCAGGTTCGCGAACACCGGGGAGCTGTTTTTT

D gene: TRBD1
clone size: NA
J gene: TRBJ2-7
V gene: TRBV6-6
CDR3 protein: CASSRGQGLGQYF
CDR3 DNA: TGTGCCAGCAGCCGCGGACAGGGGTTGGGGCAGTACTTC

D gene: TRBD1
clone size: NA
J gene: TRBJ1-1
V gene: TRBV25-1
CDR3 protein: CASSRQGGNTEAFF
CDR3 DNA: TGTGCCAGCAGTCGACAGGGGGGGAACACTGAAGCTTTCTTT

D gene: NA
clone size: NA
J gene: TRBJ1-5
V gene: TRBV19
CDR3 protein: CASSQLAARIDQPQHF
CDR3 DNA: TGTGCCAGTAGCCAATTGGCCGCCAGGATCGATCAGCCCCAGCATTTT

D gene: TRBD1
clone size: NA
J gene: TRBJ1-1
V gene: TRBV29-1
CDR3 protein: CSVEGQGGTEAFF
CDR3 DNA: TGCAGCGTAGAAGGACAGGGCGGCACTGAAGCTTTCTTT

D gene: NA
clone size: NA
J gene: TRBJ2-7
V gene: TRBV9
CDR3 protein: CASSAANSRDKYEQYF
CDR3 DNA: TGTGCCAGCAGCGCGGCCAACAGCCGGGACAAATACGAGCAGTACTTC

D gene: TRBD1
clone size: NA
J gene: TRBJ1-5
V gene: TRBV9
CDR3 protein: CASSPGDRGQPQHF
CDR3 DNA: TGTGCCAGCAGCCCGGGGGACAGGGGTCAGCCCCAGCATTTT

D gene: TRBD2
clone size: NA
J gene: TRBJ2-1
V gene: TRBV29-1
CDR3 protein: CSVVRLAGGNEQFF
CDR3 DNA: TGCAGCGTTGTTAGACTAGCGGGGGGCAATGAGCAGTTCTTC

D gene: NA
clone size: NA
J gene: TRBJ2-5
V gene: TRBV6-1
CDR3 protein: CASSESSGGFQETQYF
CDR3 DNA: TGTGCCAGCAGTGAAAGCTCGGGGGGCTTCCAAGAGACCCAGTACTTC

D gene: NA
clone size: few
J gene: TRBJ2-3
V gene: TRBV2
CDR3 protein: CASSLSLGTDTQYF
CDR3 DNA: TGTGCCAGCAGTCTGTCCCTGGGCACAGATACGCAGTATTTT

D gene: NA
clone size: NA
J gene: TRBJ2-3
V gene: TRBV9
CDR3 protein: CASTVSGLSTDTQYF
CDR3 DNA: TGTGCCAGCACCGTTTCGGGACTGAGCACAGATACGCAGTATTTT

D gene: NA
clone size: NA
J gene: TRBJ1-4
V gene: TRBV3-1/TRBV3-2
CDR3 protein: CASRATNEKLFF
CDR3 DNA: TGTGCCAGCAGAGCAACTAATGAAAAACTGTTTTTT

D gene: NA
clone size: once
J gene: TRBJ2-2
V gene: TRBV5-1
CDR3 protein: CASSMRQGGGGELFF
CDR3 DNA: TGCGCCAGCAGCATGCGACAGGGAGGTGGCGGGGAGCTGTTTTTT

D gene: NA
clone size: NA
J gene: TRBJ1-1
V gene: TRBV5-1
CDR3 protein: CASSFGLNTEAFF
CDR3 DNA: TGCGCCAGCAGCTTCGGCCTGAACACTGAAGCTTTCTTT

D gene: NA
clone size: NA
J gene: TRBJ2-2
V gene: TRBV7-9
CDR3 protein: CASSSGQGRNTGELFF
CDR3 DNA: TGTGCCAGCAGTTCCGGGCAGGGTCGAAACACCGGGGAGCTGTTTTTT

D gene: NA
clone size: NA
J gene: TRBJ1-2
V gene: TRBV19
CDR3 protein: CASSGAGGYTF
CDR3 DNA: TGTGCCAGTAGTGGGGCCGGTGGCTACACCTTC

D gene: TRBD1
clone size: NA
J gene: TRBJ2-2
V gene: TRBV7-2
CDR3 protein: CASSSGQVTGELFF
CDR3 DNA: TGTGCCAGCAGCTCCGGACAGGTCACCGGGGAGCTGTTTTTT

D gene: NA
clone size: NA
J gene: TRBJ1-3
V gene: TRBV6-1
CDR3 protein: CASSDIPSYTIYF
CDR3 DNA: TGTGCCAGCAGTGATATCCCGAGTTACACCATATATTTT

D gene: NA
clone size: NA
J gene: TRBJ2-1
V gene: TRBV30
CDR3 protein: CAWSVPLGSYNEQFF
CDR3 DNA: TGTGCCTGGAGTGTACCCCTCGGCTCCTACAATGAGCAGTTCTTC